This T cell receptor (beta chain) came from a study of T-cell memory formation after mild COVID-19. Whole-study findings and limits: A subset of responding clones appeared in pre-infection memory, suggesting cross-reactive memory joined. From day 15 to 85, contracting clones were balanced between CD4 and CD8, whereas later expanders leaned toward CD4+. Clones from the second wave (peaking day 37) had unconfirmed SARS-CoV-2 specificity. Researchers report contracting CD4+ clones mostly in CM and EM, with CD8+ clones in EMRA.

About this clonotype itself: Its antigen is not known.

One entry per CDR3 protein, called by TCRdb with MiXCR from the 5' RACE reads. The sample carries fewer than 600,000 distinct CDR3 sequences, roughly 22% recorded once. This receptor was obtained from an adult woman who had mild COVID-19 (a few samples of this study predate the infection). Cell type and time point are not known. The sample taken for sequencing was PBMCs or a T cell subset sorted from them (not recorded which).

In DNA form, the CDR3 reads TGTGCCAGCAGCCCAACCGGGCCTAGTTTGGAGACAGATACGCAGTATTTT. It encodes CASSPTGPSLETDTQYF. The chain joins TRBV7-9 to TRBJ2-3, with D unresolved. V lost 5 bases and J 3 bases, leaving 21 bases between the germline ends. The CDR3 runs to 17 residues. The germline CDR1 and CDR2 sequences are SEHNR and FQNEAQ (reference sequence).